This entry lists 18 T cell receptor beta chains sequenced from one sample in a study of OX40 agonist ivuxolimab in advanced cancers. Sequenced by immunoSEQ multiplex PCR; TCRdb stores in-frame clones only, minus some. The data show approximately 61,000 clones, around nine tenths seen once. Sequencing was performed on CD4+ or CD8+ T cells sorted from blood, taken in a trial of the OX40 agonist ivuxolimab. The receptors shown here come from an adult with an advanced solid tumor such as melanoma, head and neck, liver or kidney cancer.

The V gene is TRBV30, the J gene TRBJ2-4; D remains ambiguous. CDR1 and CDR2 (germline): GTSNPN, SVGIG (reference sequence). CDR3 size: 13 residues. Deletions cut 3 bases from V and 6 bases from J, with 12 bases between. CDR3 nucleotides: TGTGCCTGGAGGGACGTACCAGGAAACATTCAGTACTTC. Residues: CAWRDVPGNIQYF.

In DNA, the CDR3 is TGTGCCAGCAGGCTCCCTAGCGCAGGCTACAATGAGCAGTTCTTC. Protein: CASRLPSAGYNEQFF. The chain combines TRBV2 with TRBJ2-1, with D tentatively TRBD2 (6 bases). The CDR3 is 15 residues long. Per germline, CDR1 SNHLY and CDR2 FYNNEI. Trimming stripped 6 bases from V and 3 bases from J, with 15 bases between.

The chain is built from TRBV4-1 and TRBJ2-3; D perhaps matches TRBD2 (5 bases). The CDR3 spans 18 residues. Germline CDR1 is MGHRA and CDR2 is YSYEKL. V shed 0 bases and J shed 2 bases, with 18 bases lying between them. The CDR3 spells CASSQDRLGGLYTDTQYF. The CDR3 DNA is TGCGCCAGCAGCCAAGATCGACTCGGCGGGTTATACACAGATACGCAGTATTTT.

The chain couples TRBV18 to TRBJ2-3; 8 bases are a match to TRBD2. Germline loops: CDR1 KGHSH, CDR2 LQKENI. This CDR3 comprises 13 residues. Trimming removed 4 bases from V and 4 bases from J; junction bases left unmatched: 1. CDR3 coding DNA: TGTGCCAGCTCACTAGCGGGATCAGATACGCAGTATTTT. This codes for CASSLAGSDTQYF.

The chain links TRBV6-1 to TRBJ1-3; 7 positions agree with TRBD1. The V gene end was trimmed by 1 base and the J gene end by 6 bases; junction bases not matched to a gene: 6. Germline V CDR1 and CDR2: MNHNS, SASEGT. CDR3 size: 15 residues. CDR3 sequence (DNA): TGTGCCAGCAGTGAAGAGGGGGCAAGACTAAACACCATATATTTT. This translates into CASSEEGARLNTIYF.

The chain recombines TRBV6-1 with TRBJ2-2; no definite D call. Germline CDR1 is MNHNS and CDR2 is SASEGT. The CDR3 sequence is 11 residues long. Trimming removed 6 bases from V and 5 bases from J, with 4 bases in between. CDR3 sequence (DNA): TGTGCCAGCAGCGAGACCGGGGAGCTGTTTTTT. This codes for CASSETGELFF.

The chain couples TRBV30 to TRBJ1-6, with D hard to call. The CDR3 runs to 13 residues. The germline V gene has CDR1 GTSNPN and CDR2 SVGIG (reference sequence). V lost 3 bases and J lost 8, with 11 bases in between. CDR3 region: CAWSLLEDSPLHF. The DNA of the CDR3 is TGTGCCTGGAGCCTACTAGAGGATTCACCCCTCCACTTT.

The chain couples TRBV6-4 to TRBJ2-2, with a possible D match to TRBD1 (6 bases). This CDR3 is built from 16 residues. Looked up from germline, CDR1 is MRHNA and CDR2 is SNTAGT. V was trimmed by 3 bases and J by 4 bases, leaving 15 bases between them. This CDR3 reads CASSDYDRGGTGELFF. The CDR3 nucleotides are TGTGCCAGCAGTGATTACGACAGAGGGGGCACCGGGGAGCTGTTTTTT.

The J gene is TRBJ1-6, the V gene TRBV15; D remains unclear. There are 14 residues in the CDR3. Trimming left V 0 bases short and J 8 bases short, with 8 bases between. Germline V lookup: CDR1 LNHNV, CDR2 YYDKDF (reference sequence). CDR3 DNA sequence: TGTGCCACCAGCAGAGAGAGGCTAGATTCACCCCTCCACTTT. Translating gives CATSRERLDSPLHF.

The V call is TRBV30, the J call TRBJ2-7; either TRBD1 or TRBD2 may supply D (5 bases each). V shed 2 bases and J shed 7 bases, with 9 bases lying between them. Germline CDR1 GTSNPN, CDR2 SVGIG (reference sequence). The CDR3 extends over 11 amino acids. The CDR3 bases are TGTGCCTGGAGTCTTGGGACGGAGCAGTACTTC. Amino acids: CAWSLGTEQYF.

The CDR3 spells CASSFLLIYGYTF. The CDR3 DNA follows: TGTGCCAGCAGTTTTCTGCTTATATATGGCTACACCTTC. This sequence joins TRBV28 and TRBJ1-2; D call uncertain. Trimming pared 3 bases from V and 5 bases from J, leaving 10 bases between. The CDR3 spans 13 residues. The germline V gene encodes CDR1 MDHEN and CDR2 SYDVKM.

The V call is TRBV6-5, the J call TRBJ1-2; maybe TRBD1 (5 bases). The V gene's germline CDR1 is MNHEY and CDR2 SVGAGI. CDR3 length: 13 amino acids. V lost 0 bases, J lost 8 bases, and 10 bases lay in between. DNA of the CDR3: TGTGCCAGCAGTTACTCGGGGACCCGGGGCTACACCTTC. This codes for CASSYSGTRGYTF.

This clone was counted once. The gene calls are TRBV19 and TRBJ2-7; 10 bases are a match to TRBD1. The CDR3 runs to 16 residues. Germline CDR1 is LNHDA and CDR2 is SQIVND (reference sequence). J gave up 5 bases and V 1 base, and 8 bases lay outside the gene matches. CDR3 loop: CASSIAQGQGSHEQYF. The CDR3 DNA reads as TGTGCCAGTAGTATAGCTCAGGGACAGGGGAGCCACGAGCAGTACTTC.

Only a few counts were recorded for this clone. The V gene is TRBV5-1, the J gene TRBJ1-2, with 8 positions matching TRBD1. V was clipped by 0 bases and J by 3 bases; unmatched bases: 13. Germline CDR1 reads SGHRS; CDR2 reads YFSETQ. The CDR3 extends over 18 amino acids. CDR3 amino acids: CASSLGGPQAGGHYGYTF. Written as DNA, the CDR3 is TGCGCCAGCAGCTTGGGGGGACCCCAGGCAGGGGGCCACTATGGCTACACCTTC.

The gene calls are TRBV20-1 and TRBJ1-2; D gene ambiguous. The V gene lost 6 bases and the J gene lost 1 base, with 6 bases spanning the gap. The CDR3 contains 11 residues. The germline CDR1 and CDR2 sequences are DFQATT and SNEGSKA (reference sequence). The DNA for the CDR3 is TGCAGTGCGCCGGATAACTATGGCTACACCTTC. Amino acid sequence: CSAPDNYGYTF.

This chain joins TRBV2 and TRBJ1-5; 9 nucleotides match TRBD1. Germline CDR1 SNHLY, CDR2 FYNNEI. The CDR3 is 16 amino acids. Trimming cost V 5 bases and J 7 bases; bases outside gene matches: 12. CDR3 bases: TGTGCCAGCAGTCTCGGACAGGGGAGCGCTAAACAGCCCCAGCATTTT. Protein: CASSLGQGSAKQPQHF.

This chain joins TRBV27 and TRBJ2-7; 7 nucleotides align to TRBD2. This CDR3 has 12 amino acids. Germline trimming cut 0 bases from V and 9 bases from J; bases unmatched to any gene: 2. The germline V gene encodes CDR1 MNHEY and CDR2 SMNVEV (reference sequence). The CDR3 sequence is CASSLSGGWQYF. The CDR3 DNA sequence: TGTGCCAGCAGTTTATCCGGGGGGTGGCAGTACTTC.

The rearrangement joins TRBV5-4 to TRBJ2-3, with D unclear. V was pared by 0 bases and J by 0 bases, with 11 bases between. The CDR3 length is 16 residues. Germline CDR1 and CDR2: SGHNT and YYREEE (reference sequence). The CDR3, as DNA: TGTGCCAGCAGCTTGGCCGCGGTCCGCAGCACAGATACGCAGTATTTT. Encoded protein: CASSLAAVRSTDTQYF.